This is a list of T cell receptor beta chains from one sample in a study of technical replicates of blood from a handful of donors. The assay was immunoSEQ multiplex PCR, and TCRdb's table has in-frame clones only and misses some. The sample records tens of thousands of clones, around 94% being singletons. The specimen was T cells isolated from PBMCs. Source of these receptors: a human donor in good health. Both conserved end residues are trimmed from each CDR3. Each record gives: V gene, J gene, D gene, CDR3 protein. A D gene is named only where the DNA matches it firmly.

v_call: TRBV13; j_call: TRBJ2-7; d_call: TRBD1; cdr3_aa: ASSQDRGNEQY
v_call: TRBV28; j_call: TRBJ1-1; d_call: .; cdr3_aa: ASSLRSEAF
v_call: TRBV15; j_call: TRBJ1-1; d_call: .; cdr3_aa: ATSRLQENTEAF
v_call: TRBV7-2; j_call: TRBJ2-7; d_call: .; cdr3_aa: ASSLRAAVSYEQY
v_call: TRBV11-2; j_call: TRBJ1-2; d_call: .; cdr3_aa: ASSLEGLNYGYT
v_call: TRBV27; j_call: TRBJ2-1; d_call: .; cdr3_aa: ASSFYSYNEQF
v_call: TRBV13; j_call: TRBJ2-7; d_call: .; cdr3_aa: ASSLLRDYEQY
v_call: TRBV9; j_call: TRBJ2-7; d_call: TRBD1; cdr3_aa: ASSERPTGALNSYEQY
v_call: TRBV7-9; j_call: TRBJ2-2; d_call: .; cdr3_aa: ASSLAGTNGELF
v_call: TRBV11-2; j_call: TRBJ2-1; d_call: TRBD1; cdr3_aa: ASSDRWTGSNNEQF
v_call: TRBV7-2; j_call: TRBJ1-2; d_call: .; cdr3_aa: ASSQEGLGGYGYT
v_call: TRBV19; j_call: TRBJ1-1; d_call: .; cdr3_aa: ASLTVTEAF